This is a list of T cell receptor beta chains from one sample in a study of blood T cell repertoires in COVID-19. Profiled with immunoSEQ multiplex PCR; TCRdb holds only in-frame clones, not every one. Of over 200,000 clones detected, 87% appear once; the ten largest clones hold 1.5% to 2%. Sequencing was performed on peripheral blood. These receptors originate from a man between 35 and 55 years old with active or convalescent COVID-19. Both conserved end residues are part of each CDR3. The D gene is left open where the match is weak. Expanded clones are given a class, and other clones once, few, many or no size at all.

CDR3nt	CDR3aa	abundance	v_gene	j_gene	d_gene
TGTGCCAGCGGCAGCAGCGCTGACAGGGCCGGCTATGGCTACACCTTC	CASGSSADRAGYGYTF	.	TRBV7-9	TRBJ1-2	TRBD1
TGTGCCAGCAGTCGTTTAGCGGGAGAGAACTACGAGCAGTACTTC	CASSRLAGENYEQYF	.	TRBV27	TRBJ2-7	TRBD2
TGCAGCGTTGTGGGGTGGGAGCTGAACACTGAAGCTTTCTTT	CSVVGWELNTEAFF	.	TRBV29-1	TRBJ1-1	.
TGCGCCAGCAGCTTGGGGGGGCCGGGGCGCCGGGGCTACACCTTC	CASSLGGPGRRGYTF	once	TRBV5-1	TRBJ1-2	.
TGTGCCGTCGGGGGTGGCACTGAAGCTTTCTTT	CAVGGGTEAFF	few	TRBV7-3	TRBJ1-1	.
TGTGCCAGTAGTCTTACACCGGGACTAGCTACACAAGAGACCCAGTACTTC	CASSLTPGLATQETQYF	.	TRBV19	TRBJ2-5	TRBD2
TGTGCCAGCAGTTCGGGGTTGGACAGGTTTCAGCCCCAGCATTTT	CASSSGLDRFQPQHF	.	TRBV27	TRBJ1-5	TRBD1
TGTGCCAGCAATAACAGGGGGCGGGGTGGCTACACCTTC	CASNNRGRGGYTF	.	TRBV28	TRBJ1-2	TRBD1
TGCGCCAGCAGTACAGGGAACACCGGGGAGCTGTTTTTT	CASSTGNTGELFF	.	TRBV5-1	TRBJ2-2	.
TGTGCCAGCGCCTTGACAGATAGCAACTACGAGCAGTACTTC	CASALTDSNYEQYF	.	TRBV27	TRBJ2-7	.
TGTGCCAGTACTGTACAGGAAGGTCAGCCCCAGCATTTT	CASTVQEGQPQHF	.	TRBV19	TRBJ1-5	.
TGTGCCAGCAGCGTCGACCCTCCGGGAAGCAATCAGCCCCAGCATTTT	CASSVDPPGSNQPQHF	.	TRBV5-4	TRBJ1-5	.
TGTGCCAGCAGTTACTCGACGTATATGGGCAGGGAAGTTTCGCAGTACTTC	CASSYSTYMGREVSQYF	.	TRBV6-2/TRBV6-3	TRBJ2-7	.
TGTGCCAGCAGCTTAGATGCAGCGGACACTGAAGCTTTCTTT	CASSLDAADTEAFF	.	TRBV7-6	TRBJ1-1	.
TGCGCCAGCAGCTTGGCCTCTCAGGGGGGATACGAGCAGTACTTC	CASSLASQGGYEQYF	.	TRBV5-1	TRBJ2-7	.
TGTGCCAGCAACCCGGGGGGGACTAGCGGGATACGCGAGCAGTACTTC	CASNPGGTSGIREQYF	.	TRBV7-6	TRBJ2-7	TRBD2
TGTGCCAGCAACGAGCGGGTGGCCACCGGGGAGCTGTTTTTT	CASNERVATGELFF	.	TRBV2	TRBJ2-2	.
TGTGCCAGCAGCTTGGGGACAGGTTATGGCTACACCTTC	CASSLGTGYGYTF	.	TRBV2	TRBJ1-2	TRBD1
TGCGCCAGCAGTCGGGGGGAGGGCAATCAGCCCCAGCATTTT	CASSRGEGNQPQHF	.	TRBV10-2	TRBJ1-5	.
TGCGCCAGCAGCCAGCTAATGGGGGGGAATTCACCCCTCCACTTT	CASSQLMGGNSPLHF	few	TRBV4-1	TRBJ1-6	.
TGTGCCAGCAGCTCCACAGGGGGCGCAAATCGCGCTGAAGCTTTCTTT	CASSSTGGANRAEAFF	.	TRBV7-8	TRBJ1-1	TRBD1
TGCGCCAGCAGCTTCGGGACTAGCGTGAGCTCCTACAATGAGCAGTTCTTC	CASSFGTSVSSYNEQFF	few	TRBV5-1	TRBJ2-1	TRBD2
TGTGCCAGCACCCCAACCCAAGGACAGGGGGACACCGGGGAGCTGTTTTTT	CASTPTQGQGDTGELFF	.	TRBV28	TRBJ2-2	TRBD1
TGCGCCAGCAGCTCTGGGCCGGGGGGAAAAGGCACTGAAGCTTTCTTT	CASSSGPGGKGTEAFF	few	TRBV5-1	TRBJ1-1	.
TGTGCCAGCAGCGCGAGGGGGCGCAGGGACAATGAGCAGTTCTTC	CASSARGRRDNEQFF	.	TRBV9	TRBJ2-1	TRBD1
TGTGCCAGCAGCGACTATCCGGGAGTGGTGAATGAGCAGTTCTTC	CASSDYPGVVNEQFF	.	TRBV7-8	TRBJ2-1	.
TGTGCCAGCAGTTTGCCAGGGGTACCCTCTGGAAACACCATATATTTT	CASSLPGVPSGNTIYF	.	TRBV28	TRBJ1-3	.
TGTGCCAGCAGCTTGGTGACAGAACCTAACTATGGCTACACCTTC	CASSLVTEPNYGYTF	once	TRBV5-4	TRBJ1-2	.
TGTGCCAGTAGGCCCGGCGGGGGGGCAAACGAGCAGTACTTC	CASRPGGGANEQYF	.	TRBV19	TRBJ2-7	TRBD2
TGTGCCAGCAGTTCTGACAGGGGCACTGAAGCTTTCTTT	CASSSDRGTEAFF	.	TRBV27	TRBJ1-1	TRBD1
TGTGCCAGTAGTATAGATCCTTGGACAAATCAGCCCCAGCATTTT	CASSIDPWTNQPQHF	.	TRBV19	TRBJ1-5	.
TGTGCCAGCAGCCTGACTAGCGGATCCTACAATGAGCAGTTCTTC	CASSLTSGSYNEQFF	.	TRBV6-5	TRBJ2-1	TRBD2
TGTGCCAGCACCCTCACGGGGGTTCCGCTGGGCTACACCTTC	CASTLTGVPLGYTF	.	TRBV27	TRBJ1-2	.
TGTGCCAGCAGTCACAGAACTAATGAAAAACTGTTTTTT	CASSHRTNEKLFF	.	TRBV6-5	TRBJ1-4	.
TGTGCCAGCAGCTCGCTGGGACAGGGGAATCACGAGCAGTACTTC	CASSSLGQGNHEQYF	.	TRBV5-8	TRBJ2-7	TRBD1
TGTGCCAGCAGACTGGCGGCGAACGAGCAGTACTTC	CASRLAANEQYF	.	TRBV6-5	TRBJ2-7	.
TGCGCCAGCAGCTTGGGTCAGCGAATGGATGAGCAGTTCTTC	CASSLGQRMDEQFF	.	TRBV5-1	TRBJ2-1	.
TGTGCCAGCAGTCCCGGGGGGCCCTCTAATGAAAAACTGTTTTTT	CASSPGGPSNEKLFF	.	TRBV28	TRBJ1-4	.
TGTGCCATCAGCTCACAGGGGACAGGGATGAACACTGAAGCTTTCTTT	CAISSQGTGMNTEAFF	.	TRBV10-3	TRBJ1-1	TRBD1
TGCGCCAGCAGCCTCACCCCCGGCCGAGGCCGCGAGCAGTACTTC	CASSLTPGRGREQYF	once	TRBV4-1	TRBJ2-7	.
TGTGCCAGCACGGCAACTAGCGGTTACAATGAGCAGTTCTTC	CASTATSGYNEQFF	.	TRBV2	TRBJ2-1	TRBD2
TGTGCCAGTAGTATAGGCAGGGTCACAGATACGCAGTATTTT	CASSIGRVTDTQYF	.	TRBV19	TRBJ2-3	.
TGTGCCAGCAGTTACCGGGACAGGGGCGGCTACACCTTC	CASSYRDRGGYTF	.	TRBV6-6	TRBJ1-2	TRBD1
TGTGCCAATCCGGACAGGGCCAACACTGAAGCTTTCTTT	CANPDRANTEAFF	once	TRBV28	TRBJ1-1	TRBD1
TGTGCCAGCAGTTACTCTCTAGATACGCAGTATTTT	CASSYSLDTQYF	.	TRBV6-2/TRBV6-3	TRBJ2-3	.
TGTGCCAGCTCACCAATACAGGGGGCTGAAAATGAAGCTTTCTTT	CASSPIQGAENEAFF	.	TRBV18	TRBJ1-1	TRBD1
TGTGCCAGCAGCTTAGGGGTCCGGGTTGGCGGCTACACCTTC	CASSLGVRVGGYTF	once	TRBV11-2	TRBJ1-2	.
TGTGCCAGCAGCCGTCGACAAGGCGAGACCCAGTACTTC	CASSRRQGETQYF	few	TRBV7-8	TRBJ2-5	.
TGCGCCAGCAGCCAAGATAAGGGGCTACAAGAGACCCAGTACTTC	CASSQDKGLQETQYF	.	TRBV4-1	TRBJ2-5	.
TGCGCCAGCAGCTTGTCAGGGGCAGGTGAAAAACTGTTTTTT	CASSLSGAGEKLFF	.	TRBV5-1	TRBJ1-4	.
TGCGCCACCTCCCCGCCAACTTCTCCGGGGGTTGATACGCAGTATTTT	CATSPPTSPGVDTQYF	.	TRBV10-1	TRBJ2-3	.
TGTGCCAGCAGCTTAGAACAGGGTTACGAGCAGTACTTC	CASSLEQGYEQYF	.	TRBV7-2	TRBJ2-7	.